A selection of T cell receptor beta chains follows, all from one sample in a study of T cell responses to AZD1222 COVID-19 vaccine. Only in-frame clones appear in the TCRdb table, and some are missing; sequencing was by immunoSEQ multiplex PCR. The table lists about 160,000 clones, roughly nine tenths of them singletons. Source: peripheral blood, taken on day 0 of AZD1222 vaccination. Every receptor here comes from an adult in good health. Each CDR3 is given without its conserved first and last residue. Each record gives: V gene, J gene, CDR3 protein.

>TRBV9|TRBJ1-2
ASSVEGNYGYT
>TRBV6-5|TRBJ1-6
ASRDWDSPLH
>TRBV6-5|TRBJ2-2
ASSYTPGGHTGELF
>TRBV25-1|TRBJ1-1
ASSLTGNTEAF
>TRBV27|TRBJ1-1
ASRSHRNTEAF
>TRBV19|TRBJ1-1
ASSIARHWGTEAF
>TRBV19|TRBJ1-2
ASGGGETGTPLNYGYT
>TRBV4-3|TRBJ1-2
ASSQDRANSGYT
>TRBV4-1|TRBJ1-1
ASSYPLRRAGAEAF
>TRBV30|TRBJ2-7
AWKTYRVVEQY
>TRBV4-1|TRBJ1-1
ASSQVTGGLTEAF
>TRBV5-1|TRBJ2-7
ASSLGLTYEQY
>TRBV3-1/TRBV3-2|TRBJ2-7
ASSQTAYEQY
>TRBV20-1|TRBJ2-7
SASWGSYSYEQY
>TRBV28|TRBJ1-6
AYGTGQGISPLH
>TRBV6-1|TRBJ2-7
ASSEERVNYEQY
>TRBV7-2|TRBJ1-4
ASSYWSGNEKLF
>TRBV20-1|TRBJ2-7
SAGQNYEQY
>TRBV25-1|TRBJ2-2
ASSSTTENTGELF
>TRBV18|TRBJ1-4
ASSPSLGQANEKLF
>TRBV27|TRBJ1-5
ASSRQGYQPQH
>TRBV4-1|TRBJ1-3
ASRGTFGNTIY
>TRBV6-5|TRBJ2-5
ASSSRQGALETQY
>TRBV4-3|TRBJ1-1
ASSQDQAGGTEAF
>TRBV7-8|TRBJ1-1
ASSLGPGTQNTEAF
>TRBV9|TRBJ2-2
ASSAPNANGELF